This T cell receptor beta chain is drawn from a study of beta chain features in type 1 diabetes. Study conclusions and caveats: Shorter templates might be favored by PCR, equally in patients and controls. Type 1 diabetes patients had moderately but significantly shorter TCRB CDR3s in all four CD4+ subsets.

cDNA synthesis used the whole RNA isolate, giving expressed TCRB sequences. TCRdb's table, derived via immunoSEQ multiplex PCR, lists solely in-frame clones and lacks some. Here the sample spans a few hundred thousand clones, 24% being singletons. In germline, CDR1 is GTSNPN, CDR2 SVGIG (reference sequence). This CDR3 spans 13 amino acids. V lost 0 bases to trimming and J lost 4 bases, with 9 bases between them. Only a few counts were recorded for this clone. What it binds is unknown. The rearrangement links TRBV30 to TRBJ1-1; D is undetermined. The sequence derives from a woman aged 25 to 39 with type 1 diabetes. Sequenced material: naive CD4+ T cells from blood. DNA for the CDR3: TGTGCCTGGAGTGTTTCGGGGATCACTGAAGCTTTCTTT. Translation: CAWSVSGITEAFF.